This passage covers 26 T cell receptor beta chains from one sample sequenced in a study of blood T cell repertoires in COVID-19. Sequencing used immunoSEQ multiplex PCR; TCRdb keeps in-frame clones, though not all of them. The sample lists 100,000 to 150,000 clones; approximately 90% were seen once. The sample was peripheral blood. The receptor set was obtained from a man in his forties or fifties with acute or convalescent COVID-19.

This clone was observed a single time. The chain carries TRBV27 and TRBJ1-2; the match to TRBD1 covers 8 bases. Germline trimming cut 2 bases from V and 7 bases from J; bases unmatched to any gene: 9. The CDR3 has 15 amino acids. Per the germline V gene, CDR1 is MNHEY and CDR2 is SMNVEV (reference sequence). The CDR3 region has the DNA TGTGCCAGCAGTTTAGTAGGACAGGGAGGAGTTGGCTACACCTTC. Its protein is CASSLVGQGGVGYTF.

This chain links TRBV7-9 with TRBJ2-2; TRBD1 might be the D (5 bases). The ends were cut back, 5 bases at V and 2 bases at J, with 18 bases in the middle. The CDR3 runs 17 residues. Germline CDR1 SEHNR, CDR2 FQNEAQ (reference sequence). The DNA for the CDR3 is TGTGCCAGCAGCCGTGACCAGGGCAGCTCAAACACCGGGGAGCTGTTTTTT. This gives the protein CASSRDQGSSNTGELFF.

This chain joins TRBV5-4 and TRBJ2-2; possible D gene TRBD2, 6 bases. Germline CDR1 and CDR2: SGHNT and YYREEE (reference sequence). The CDR3 totals 15 residues. The V and J ends lost 7 bases and 0 bases respectively, with 13 bases between them. CDR3: CASSGLKSNTGELFF. The CDR3 nucleotides read TGTGCCAGCTCGGGACTCAAGTCGAACACCGGGGAGCTGTTTTTT.

The chain combines TRBV2 with TRBJ1-5; no reliable D call. V was pared by 4 bases and J by 0 bases, with 7 bases between. Germline V lookup: CDR1 SNHLY, CDR2 FYNNEI. CDR3 length: 14 residues. The CDR3 loop reads CASSAWSSNQPQHF. The CDR3 nucleotides read TGTGCCAGCAGTGCCTGGAGTAGCAATCAGCCCCAGCATTTT.

The J gene is TRBJ1-2, the V gene TRBV2; D call uncertain. The CDR3 totals 13 residues. Trimming left V 5 bases short and J 6 bases short, with 13 bases between. CDR1 and CDR2 from the germline V gene are SNHLY and FYNNEI. The DNA of the CDR3 is TGTGCCAGCAGTCCTCTCCAATTAGATGGCTACACCTTC. Its protein product is CASSPLQLDGYTF.

The genes are TRBV12-5 and TRBJ1-2, with no clear D. The germline V gene has CDR1 LGHNT and CDR2 FRNRAP. Trimming pared 7 bases from V and 3 bases from J, leaving 9 bases between. This CDR3 contains 12 residues. The CDR3 is CASAGEDYGYTF. CDR3 nucleotides: TGTGCTAGTGCCGGGGAGGACTATGGCTACACCTTC.

The chain has TRBV18 and TRBJ2-1; D may be TRBD1 (6 bases). The CDR3 spans 16 residues. V lost 2 bases and J 0 bases, leaving 11 bases between the germline ends. The germline V gene encodes CDR1 KGHSH and CDR2 LQKENI. Here the CDR3 reads CASSPMGASSYNEQFF. DNA of the CDR3: TGTGCCAGCTCACCAATGGGGGCGAGCTCCTACAATGAGCAGTTCTTC.

This clone was counted once. The chain recombines TRBV7-2 with TRBJ2-7, with D possibly matching TRBD2 (5 bases). V was shortened by 2 bases and J by 1 base, with 9 bases between the two germline ends. The CDR3 runs 14 residues. CDR1 and CDR2 (germline): SGHTA, FQGNSA. CDR3 DNA: TGTGCCAGCAGCTTATCCGGGGAATCCTACGAGCAGTACTTC. Translation: CASSLSGESYEQYF.

This chain joins TRBV5-1 and TRBJ1-2; 7 bases agree with TRBD1. CDR1 SGHRS and CDR2 YFSETQ come from the germline V gene. V lost 1 base and J lost 2; bases outside the gene matches: 5. CDR3 length equals 15 residues. The DNA of the CDR3 is TGCGCCAGCAGCTTGACGAGGGGGCAGAACTATGGCTACACCTTC. Protein: CASSLTRGQNYGYTF. Variable domain in full (rest from reference TRBV5-1 and TRBJ1-2): KAGVTQTPRYLIKTRGQQVTLSCSPISGHRSVSWYQQTPGQGLQFLFEYFSETQRNKGNFPGRFSGRQFSNSRSEMNVSTLELGDSALYLCASSLTRGQNYGYTFGSGTRLTVV.

The V gene is TRBV3-1 (or the pseudogene TRBV3-2), the J gene TRBJ1-4; D gene uncertain. Germline V gene sequence: CDR1 LGHDT, CDR2 YNNKEL (reference sequence). Trimming left V 2 bases short and J 0 bases short, with 4 bases between. CDR3 size: 14 residues. CDR3 nucleotides: TGTGCCAGCAGCCAATCCGCAACTAATGAAAAACTGTTTTTT. Translation gives CASSQSATNEKLFF.

The chain couples TRBV2 to TRBJ2-2; TRBD1 aligns across 7 bases. The trim removed 7 bases at V and 2 bases at J, leaving 7 bases unmatched. The CDR3 sequence is 15 residues long. CDR1 is SNHLY and CDR2 is FYNNEI in the germline V gene. CDR3 sequence: CASTRDRVNTGELFF. The CDR3 DNA reads as TGTGCCAGCACCCGGGACAGAGTAAACACCGGGGAGCTGTTTTTT.

This chain links TRBV28 with TRBJ1-5; tentatively, D is TRBD1 (6 bases). This CDR3 has 14 residues. Trimming stripped 5 bases from V and 5 bases from J, with 13 bases between. Germline CDR1 reads MDHEN; CDR2 reads SYDVKM. CDR3 amino acids: CASSPPRGYQPQHF. CDR3 nucleotide sequence: TGTGCCAGCAGTCCCCCAAGGGGGTATCAGCCCCAGCATTTT.

This chain links TRBV19 with TRBJ1-2, with D unresolved. The CDR3 totals 13 residues. In germline, CDR1 is LNHDA, CDR2 SQIVND (reference sequence). Between the trimmed V and J ends, which lost 6 bases and 0 bases, there was a span of 8 bases. Written as DNA, the CDR3 is TGTGCCAGTAGGCCGGGAGCTAACTATGGCTACACCTTC. It yields the protein CASRPGANYGYTF. The entire variable domain, with the rest obtained from reference TRBV19 and TRBJ1-2, is as follows: DGGITQSPKYLFRKEGQNVTLSCEQNLNHDAMYWYRQDPGQGLRLIYYSQIVNDFQKGDIAEGYSVSREKKESFPLTVTSAQKNPTAFYLCASRPGANYGYTFGSGTRLTVV.

This chain connects TRBV7-9 to TRBJ2-1, with 9 bases aligning to TRBD2. The CDR3 consists of 17 residues. Per germline, CDR1 SEHNR and CDR2 FQNEAQ (reference sequence). Trimming cost V 4 bases and J 6 bases; bases outside gene matches: 13. This CDR3 is CASSSRTYETSGNEQFF. The CDR3 DNA is TGTGCCAGCAGCTCTCGGACGTATGAGACTAGCGGCAATGAGCAGTTCTTC.

The V call is TRBV29-1, the J call TRBJ1-2, with unresolved D. The CDR3 is 17 residues long. Trimming left V 1 base short and J 1 base short, with 19 bases between. Germline V gives CDR1 SQVTM, CDR2 ANQGSEA. DNA of the CDR3: TGCAGCGTTGAAGGAACGGCAACTATGCCAATTAACTATGGCTACACCTTC. It specifies CSVEGTATMPINYGYTF.

The chain is built from TRBV7-2 and TRBJ1-3; D remains ambiguous. V was clipped by 3 bases and J by 12 bases, with 18 bases between them. Germline V gene lookup returns CDR1 SGHTA and CDR2 FQGNSA. There are 14 residues in the CDR3. The DNA for the CDR3 is TGTGCCAGCAGCTTTTCCCCCTCGGGTACGGTCATATATTTT. Translating it yields CASSFSPSGTVIYF. The whole variable domain, remainder taken from reference TRBV7-2 and TRBJ1-3, is GAGVSQSPSNKVTEKGKDVELRCDPISGHTALYWYRQSLGQGLEFLIYFQGNSAPDKSGLPSDRFSAERTGGSVSTLTIQRTQQEDSAVYLCASSFSPSGTVIYFGEGSWLTVV.

As to this clone: This CDR3 is also generated by other DNA sequences in the sample. The chain has TRBV6-5 and TRBJ1-1; 9 bases agree with TRBD1. The junction had 7 bases not matched to a gene; V was cut back by 6 bases and J by 8 bases. The CDR3 loop spans 13 amino acids. CDR1 and CDR2 from the germline V gene are MNHEY and SVGAGI. The CDR3 spells CASSYPGTGEAFF. The CDR3 region has the DNA TGTGCCAGCAGCTACCCCGGGACAGGGGAAGCTTTCTTT.

J is TRBJ1-4 and V is TRBV19; D ambiguous. The germline V and J ends were trimmed by 7 bases and 3 bases, with 9 bases remaining between them. CDR1 is LNHDA and CDR2 is SQIVND in the germline V gene (reference sequence). This CDR3 has 13 amino acids. The CDR3 bases are TGTGCCAGTAATGGGCGCCCTAATGAAAAACTGTTTTTT. This encodes CASNGRPNEKLFF.

The chain combines TRBV29-1 with TRBJ1-2, with 7 positions matching TRBD1. V lost 7 bases, J lost 4 bases, and 18 bases stayed unmatched. The germline gives CDR1 SQVTM, CDR2 ANQGSEA. There are 16 residues in the CDR3. CDR3 sequence reads: CSGFKLDRETPYGYTF. The CDR3 nucleotides are TGCAGCGGGTTTAAACTCGACAGGGAAACCCCCTATGGCTACACCTTC.

This chain links TRBV28 with TRBJ1-1; a possible D gene is TRBD1 (5 bases). V was cut by 7 bases and J by 4 bases, with 13 bases left in between. The CDR3 spans 13 residues. The germline CDR1 and CDR2 sequences are MDHEN and SYDVKM. The DNA of the CDR3 is TGTGCCAGCACCCCTCGGGGGGTCACTGAAGCTTTCTTT. It specifies CASTPRGVTEAFF.

The chain recombines TRBV20-1 with TRBJ1-1; a possible D gene is TRBD1 (5 bases). In germline, CDR1 is DFQATT, CDR2 SNEGSKA (reference sequence). The CDR3 has 11 residues. With 6 bases removed from V and 10 bases from J, the gap between germline ends came to 15 bases. DNA of the CDR3: TGCAGTGCAATCCCGGGGGGGTTAGCTTTCTTT. This translates into CSAIPGGLAFF.

This clone was counted only a few times. J is TRBJ1-3 and V is TRBV3-1 (or the pseudogene TRBV3-2); 7 nucleotides align to TRBD1. Germline loops: CDR1 LGHDT, CDR2 YNNKEL (reference sequence). The CDR3 runs to 16 residues. J was trimmed by 0 bases and V by 4 bases; bases with no gene match: 6. The CDR3 DNA follows: TGTGCCAGCAGCCTAGGGACAGCCGACTCTGGAAACACCATATATTTT. This translates into CASSLGTADSGNTIYF.

This chain uses TRBV28 with TRBJ1-4; D is perhaps TRBD1 (5 bases). Germline loops: CDR1 MDHEN, CDR2 SYDVKM. V lost 6 bases, J lost 3 bases, and 14 bases lay in between. This CDR3 comprises 15 residues. CDR3 residues: CASSLLRAANEKLFF. The CDR3 nucleotides read TGTGCCAGCAGCCTACTCAGGGCGGCTAATGAAAAACTGTTTTTT.

This rearrangement joins TRBV5-1 to TRBJ2-2, with 10 bases that match TRBD1. The V and J ends lost 0 bases and 4 bases, in that order; junction bases with no gene match: 9. This CDR3 has 18 residues. From germline, CDR1 is SGHRS and CDR2 YFSETQ. CDR3 protein: CASSLGGTGVLGTGELFF. The CDR3 nucleotides read TGCGCCAGCAGCTTGGGCGGGACAGGGGTCCTTGGCACCGGGGAGCTGTTTTTT. Supplemented by reference TRBV5-1 and TRBJ2-2, the full variable domain reads KAGVTQTPRYLIKTRGQQVTLSCSPISGHRSVSWYQQTPGQGLQFLFEYFSETQRNKGNFPGRFSGRQFSNSRSEMNVSTLELGDSALYLCASSLGGTGVLGTGELFFGEGSRLTVL.

CDR3 protein: CSASGRSPNYGYTF. The CDR3 region has the DNA TGCAGTGCTAGTGGCAGGTCGCCGAACTATGGCTACACCTTC. The rearrangement links TRBV20-1 to TRBJ1-2; D remains unclear. Trimming pared 3 bases from V and 2 bases from J, leaving 13 bases between. The CDR3 has 14 amino acids. From germline, CDR1 is DFQATT and CDR2 SNEGSKA (reference sequence).

The chain couples TRBV11-3 to TRBJ1-3; 7 nucleotides agree with TRBD1. CDR3 length: 16 amino acids. The germline CDR1 and CDR2 sequences are SGHNT and YENEEA. After removal of 4 bases from V and 5 bases from J, the junction contained 11 bases not matched to a gene. CDR3 sequence reads: CASSCLERGHRNTIYF. The CDR3 nucleotides read TGTGCCAGCAGCTGTCTTGAGAGGGGGCACCGAAACACCATATATTTT. Based on the CDR3 plus reference TRBV11-3 and TRBJ1-3, the full variable domain is EAGVVQSPRYKIIEKKQPVAFWCNPISGHNTLYWYLQNLGQGPELLIRYENEEAVDDSQLPKDRFSAERLKGVDSTLKIQPAELGDSAVYLCASSCLERGHRNTIYFGEGSWLTVV.